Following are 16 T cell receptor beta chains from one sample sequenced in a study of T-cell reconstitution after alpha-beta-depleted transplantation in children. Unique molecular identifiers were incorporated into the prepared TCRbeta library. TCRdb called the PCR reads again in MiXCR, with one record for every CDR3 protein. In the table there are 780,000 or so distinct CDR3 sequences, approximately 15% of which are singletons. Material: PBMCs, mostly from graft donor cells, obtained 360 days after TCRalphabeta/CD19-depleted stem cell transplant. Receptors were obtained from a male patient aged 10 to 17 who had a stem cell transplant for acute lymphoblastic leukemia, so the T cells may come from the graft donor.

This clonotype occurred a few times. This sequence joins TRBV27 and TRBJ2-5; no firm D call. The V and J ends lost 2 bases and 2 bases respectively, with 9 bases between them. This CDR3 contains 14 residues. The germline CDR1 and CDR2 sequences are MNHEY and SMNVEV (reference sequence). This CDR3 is CASSLVTNQETQYF. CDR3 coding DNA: TGTGCCAGCAGTTTAGTAACAAATCAAGAGACCCAGTACTTC.

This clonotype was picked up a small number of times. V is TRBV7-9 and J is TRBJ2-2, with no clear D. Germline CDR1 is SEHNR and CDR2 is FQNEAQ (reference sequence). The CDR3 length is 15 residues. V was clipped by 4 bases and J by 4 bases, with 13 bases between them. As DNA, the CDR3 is TGTGCCAGCAGCTATCCAATTGCCTTCACCGGGGAGCTGTTTTTT. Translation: CASSYPIAFTGELFF.

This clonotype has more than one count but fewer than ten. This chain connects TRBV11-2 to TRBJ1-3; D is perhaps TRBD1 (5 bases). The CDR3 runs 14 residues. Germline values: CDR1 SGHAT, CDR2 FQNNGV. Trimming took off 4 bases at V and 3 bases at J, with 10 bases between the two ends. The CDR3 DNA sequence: TGTGCCAGCAGCTCGCAGGGCAATGGAAACACCATATATTTT. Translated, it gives CASSSQGNGNTIYF.

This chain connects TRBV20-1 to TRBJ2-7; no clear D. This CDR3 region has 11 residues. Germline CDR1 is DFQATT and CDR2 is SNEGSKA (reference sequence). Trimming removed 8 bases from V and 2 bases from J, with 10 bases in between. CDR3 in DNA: TGCAGTTTGGCTACGGCCTACGAGCAGTACTTC. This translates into CSLATAYEQYF.

CDR3 region: CASAPAGGPADTQYF. The DNA for the CDR3 is TGTGCCAGTGCCCCAGCGGGAGGGCCGGCAGATACGCAGTATTTT. The chain employs TRBV2 and TRBJ2-3; 10 bases match TRBD2. The CDR3 covers 15 residues. The J segment lost 4 bases and the V segment lost 9 bases, leaving 10 bases of the junction unmatched. Per the germline V gene, CDR1 is SNHLY and CDR2 is FYNNEI.

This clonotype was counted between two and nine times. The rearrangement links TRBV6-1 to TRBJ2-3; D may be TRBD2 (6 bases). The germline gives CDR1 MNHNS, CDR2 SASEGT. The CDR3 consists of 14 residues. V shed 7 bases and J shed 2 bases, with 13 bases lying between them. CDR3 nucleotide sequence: TGTGCCAGCAACAGCCGGGAGATCACAGATACGCAGTATTTT. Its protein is CASNSREITDTQYF.

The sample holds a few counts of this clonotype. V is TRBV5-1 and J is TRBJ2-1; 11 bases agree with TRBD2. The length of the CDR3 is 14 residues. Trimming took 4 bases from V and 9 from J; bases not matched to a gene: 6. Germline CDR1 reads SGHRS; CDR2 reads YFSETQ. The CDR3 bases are TGCGCCAGCAGCCACGGGACTAGCGGACGTGAGCAGTTCTTC. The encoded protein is CASSHGTSGREQFF.

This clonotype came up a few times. For the CDR3, the DNA is TGCGCCAGCAGCTTGGCCGGTGATAGCGGACTAGCGGGAAGCTACGAGCAGTACTTC. Residues: CASSLAGDSGLAGSYEQYF. The rearrangement links TRBV5-1 to TRBJ2-7; 12 nucleotides agree with TRBD2. Germline CDR1 is SGHRS and CDR2 is YFSETQ. Trimming cost V 0 bases and J 3 bases; bases outside gene matches: 13. This CDR3 has 19 residues.

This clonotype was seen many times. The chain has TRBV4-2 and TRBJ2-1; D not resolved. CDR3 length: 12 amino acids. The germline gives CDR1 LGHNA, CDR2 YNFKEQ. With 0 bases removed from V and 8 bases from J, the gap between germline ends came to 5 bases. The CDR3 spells CASSQDEDEQFF. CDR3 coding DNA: TGTGCCAGCAGCCAAGATGAGGATGAGCAGTTCTTC.

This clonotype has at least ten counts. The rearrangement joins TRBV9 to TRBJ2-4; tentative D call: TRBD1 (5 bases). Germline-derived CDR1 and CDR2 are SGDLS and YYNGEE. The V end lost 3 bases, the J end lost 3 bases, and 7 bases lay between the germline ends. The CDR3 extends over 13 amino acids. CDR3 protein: CASSDTGKNIQYF. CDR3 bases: TGTGCCAGCAGCGACACAGGCAAAAACATTCAGTACTTC.

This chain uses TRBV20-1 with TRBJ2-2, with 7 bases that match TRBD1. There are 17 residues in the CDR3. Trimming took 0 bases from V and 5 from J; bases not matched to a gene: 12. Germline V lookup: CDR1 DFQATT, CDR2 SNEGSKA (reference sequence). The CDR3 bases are TGCAGTGCTAGAGACTCCGGGACAGTCGAGGGGACCGGGGAGCTGTTTTTT. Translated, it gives CSARDSGTVEGTGELFF.

DNA of the CDR3: TGTGCCAGCAGAACGACAGGGGGCTTAGATACGCAGTATTTT. Its protein product is CASRTTGGLDTQYF. The J gene is TRBJ2-3, the V gene TRBV7-3; 10 bases line up with TRBD1. The CDR3 has 14 residues. Trimming took 6 bases from V and 5 from J; bases not matched to a gene: 5. CDR1 and CDR2 from the germline V gene are SGHTA and FQGTGA. The full variable domain, in which reference TRBV7-3 and TRBJ2-3 provide the parts outside the CDR3, is GAGVSQTPSNKVTEKGKYVELRCDPISGHTALYWYRQSLGQGPEFLIYFQGTGAADDSGLPNDRFFAVRPEGSVSTLKIQRTERGDSAVYLCASRTTGGLDTQYFGPGTRLTVL.

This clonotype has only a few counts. For the CDR3, the DNA is TGTGCCAGCAGTTTTGCAGACACCATATATTTT. Translated: CASSFADTIYF. The V and J genes are TRBV12-3 or TRBV12-4 and TRBJ1-3, with unresolved D. V lost 3 bases and J lost 8, with 5 bases in between. The CDR3 totals 11 residues.

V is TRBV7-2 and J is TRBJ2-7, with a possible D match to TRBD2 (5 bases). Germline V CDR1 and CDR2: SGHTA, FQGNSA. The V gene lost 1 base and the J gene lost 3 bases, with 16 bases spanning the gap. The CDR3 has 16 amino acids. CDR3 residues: CASSLEITRAFYEQYF. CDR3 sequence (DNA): TGTGCCAGCAGCTTAGAAATTACTAGAGCATTCTACGAGCAGTACTTC.

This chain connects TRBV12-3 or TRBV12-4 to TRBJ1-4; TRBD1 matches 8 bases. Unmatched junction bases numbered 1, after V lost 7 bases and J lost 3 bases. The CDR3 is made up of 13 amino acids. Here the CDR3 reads CASIRGPNEKLFF. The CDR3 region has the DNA TGTGCCAGCATCAGGGGGCCTAATGAAAAACTGTTTTTT.

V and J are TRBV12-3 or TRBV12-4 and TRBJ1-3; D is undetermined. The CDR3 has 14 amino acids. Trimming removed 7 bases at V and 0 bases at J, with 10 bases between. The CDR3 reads CASTQKYSGNTIYF. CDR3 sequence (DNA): TGTGCCAGCACCCAGAAGTACTCTGGAAACACCATATATTTT.